What follows describes a single T cell receptor (beta chain). The data are from a study of blood T cell repertoires in COVID-19. Background on the study: Both acute and convalescent COVID-19 samples were obtained from the United States, Italy and Spain. Sources were T cells, B-cell-depleted T cells, or PBMCs; the material itself was cDNA or gDNA.

Patients of the Seattle cohort, enrolled during active infection, were followed longitudinally. This CDR3 contains 17 residues. V lost 1 base to trimming and J lost 4 bases; unmatched junction nucleotides: 9. Germline V CDR1 and CDR2: LGHDT, YNNKEL (reference sequence). As handled by the study authors: Amplification with reference gene primers provided the estimates of nucleated cell counts. The method was immunoSEQ multiplex PCR; TCRdb's version includes in-frame clones alone and lacks a portion of them. That table supplies the V and J calls and clone size; D and trimming were determined from the DNA. Here the sample spans around 260,000 clones, about nine tenths being singletons.

The sequencing sample was made of peripheral blood. The chain combines TRBV3-1 (or the pseudogene TRBV3-2) with TRBJ2-2, with TRBD2 identical over 7 bases. The sequence came from a person aged 18-30 years with COVID-19, enrolled during active disease. CDR3 in amino acids: CASSQVRWVAGTGELFF. The CDR3 region has the DNA TGTGCCAGCAGCCAAGTACGCTGGGTAGCGGGCACCGGGGAGCTGTTTTTT.